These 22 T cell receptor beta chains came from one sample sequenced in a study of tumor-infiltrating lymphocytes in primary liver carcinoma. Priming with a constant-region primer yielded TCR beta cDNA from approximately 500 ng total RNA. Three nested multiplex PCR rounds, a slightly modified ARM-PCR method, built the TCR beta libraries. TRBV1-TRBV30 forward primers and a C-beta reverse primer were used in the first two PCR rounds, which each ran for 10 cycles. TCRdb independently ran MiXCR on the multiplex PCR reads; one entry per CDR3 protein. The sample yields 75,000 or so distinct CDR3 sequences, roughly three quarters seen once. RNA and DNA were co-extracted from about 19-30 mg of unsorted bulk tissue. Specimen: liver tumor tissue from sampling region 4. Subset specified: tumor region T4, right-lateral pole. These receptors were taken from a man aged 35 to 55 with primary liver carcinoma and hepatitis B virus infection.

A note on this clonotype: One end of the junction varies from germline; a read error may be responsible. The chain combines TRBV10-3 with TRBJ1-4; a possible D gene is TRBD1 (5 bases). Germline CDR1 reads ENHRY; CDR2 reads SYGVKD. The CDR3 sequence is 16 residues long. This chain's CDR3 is CAISGSPRQSNEKLFF. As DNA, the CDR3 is TGTGCCATCAGTGGCTCACCGAGACAGAGTAATGAAAAATTGTTTTTT.

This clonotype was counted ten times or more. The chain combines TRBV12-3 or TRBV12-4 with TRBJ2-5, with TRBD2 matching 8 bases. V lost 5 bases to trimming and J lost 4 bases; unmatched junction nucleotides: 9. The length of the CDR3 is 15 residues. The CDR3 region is CASSPPLSGGETQYF. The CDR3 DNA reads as TGTGCCAGCAGTCCCCCCTTAAGCGGGGGAGAGACCCAGTACTTC.

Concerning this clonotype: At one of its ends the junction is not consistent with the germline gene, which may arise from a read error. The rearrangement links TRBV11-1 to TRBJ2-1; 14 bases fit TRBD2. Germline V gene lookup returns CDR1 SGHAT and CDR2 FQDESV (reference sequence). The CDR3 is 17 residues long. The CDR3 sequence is CDGSLGLAGEVDNKQFF. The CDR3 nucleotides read TGTGATGGCAGCCTGGGACTAGCGGGAGAAGTTGACAATAAGCAGTTCTTC.

CDR3 protein: CASSGTGQGTQYF. In DNA, the CDR3 is TGTGCCAGCAGTGGGACAGGACAAGGGACACAGTACTTC. The chain joins TRBV2 to TRBJ2-5; 7 bases are shared with TRBD1. Germline CDR1 is SNHLY and CDR2 is FYNNEI. Losses at the gene ends were 4 bases for V and 11 bases for J; bases not matched to a gene: 10. There are 13 residues in the CDR3.

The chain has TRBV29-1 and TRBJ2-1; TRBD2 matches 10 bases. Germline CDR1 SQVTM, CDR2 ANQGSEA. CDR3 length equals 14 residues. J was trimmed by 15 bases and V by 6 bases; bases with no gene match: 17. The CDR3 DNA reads TGCAGCGTCCTCACAGCGGGAGGGCCAAATGGGCGGTTCTTC. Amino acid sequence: CSVLTAGGPNGRFF.

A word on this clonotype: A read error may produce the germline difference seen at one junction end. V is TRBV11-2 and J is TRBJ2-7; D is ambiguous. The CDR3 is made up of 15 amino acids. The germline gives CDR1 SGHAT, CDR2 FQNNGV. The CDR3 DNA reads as TGTACCAGCAGCTCGAGCTGGGTCGGTTCATACGATCAGTACTTC. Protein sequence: CTSSSSWVGSYDQYF. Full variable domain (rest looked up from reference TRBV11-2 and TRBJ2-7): EAGVAQSPRYKIIEKRQSVAFWCNPISGHATLYWYQQILGQGPKLLIQFQNNGVVDDSQLPKDRFSAERLKGVDSTLKIQPAKLEDSAVYLCTSSSSWVGSYDQYFGPGTRLTVT.

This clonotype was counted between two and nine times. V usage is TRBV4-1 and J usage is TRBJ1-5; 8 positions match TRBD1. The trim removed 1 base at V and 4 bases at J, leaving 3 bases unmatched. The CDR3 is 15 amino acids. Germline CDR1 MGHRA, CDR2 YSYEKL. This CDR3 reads CASSQAQGGNQPQHF. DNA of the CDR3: TGCGCCAGCAGCCAAGCACAGGGGGGTAATCAGCCCCAGCATTTT.

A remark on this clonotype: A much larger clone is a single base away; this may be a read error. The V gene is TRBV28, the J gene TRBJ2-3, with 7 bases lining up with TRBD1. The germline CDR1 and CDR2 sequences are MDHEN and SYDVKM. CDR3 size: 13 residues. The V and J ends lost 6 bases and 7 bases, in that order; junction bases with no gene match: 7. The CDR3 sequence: CASSYRGRNTQYF. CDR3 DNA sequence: TGTGCCAGCAGCTACAGGGGAAGGAATACGCAGTATTTT.

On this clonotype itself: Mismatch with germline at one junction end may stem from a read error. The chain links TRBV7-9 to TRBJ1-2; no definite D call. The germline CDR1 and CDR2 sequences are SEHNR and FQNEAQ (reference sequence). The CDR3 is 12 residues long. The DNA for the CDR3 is TGTGCCAGCAGCCGCGTGGGAGCCGACTACGCCTTC. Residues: CASSRVGADYAF.

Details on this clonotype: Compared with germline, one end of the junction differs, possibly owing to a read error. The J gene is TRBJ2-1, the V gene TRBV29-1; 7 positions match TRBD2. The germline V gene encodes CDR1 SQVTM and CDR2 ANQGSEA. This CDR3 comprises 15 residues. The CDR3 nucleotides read TGCAGCGTTGACCCCTCTAGCGGTTCCTACAATGAGCATTTCTTC. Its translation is CSVDPSSGSYNEHFF.

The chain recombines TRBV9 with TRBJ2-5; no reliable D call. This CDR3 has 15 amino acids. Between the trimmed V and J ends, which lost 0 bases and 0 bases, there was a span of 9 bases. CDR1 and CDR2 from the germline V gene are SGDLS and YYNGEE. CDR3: CASSVGVGYQETQYF. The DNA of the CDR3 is TGTGCCAGCAGCGTAGGCGTGGGATACCAAGAGACCCAGTACTTC.

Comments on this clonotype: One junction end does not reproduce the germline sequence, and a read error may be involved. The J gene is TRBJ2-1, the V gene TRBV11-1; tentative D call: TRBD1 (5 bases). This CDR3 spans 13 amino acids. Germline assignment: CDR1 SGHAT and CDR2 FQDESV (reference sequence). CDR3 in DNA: TGTGCCAGCAGCTTAGGCCGGACAAGTGAGCAGTTTTTC. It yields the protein CASSLGRTSEQFF. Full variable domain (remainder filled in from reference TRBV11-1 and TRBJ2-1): EAEVAQSPRYKITEKSQAVAFWCDPISGHATLYWYRQILGQGPELLVQFQDESVVDDSQLPKDRFSAERLKGVDSTLKIQPAELGDSAMYLCASSLGRTSEQFFGPGTRLTVL.

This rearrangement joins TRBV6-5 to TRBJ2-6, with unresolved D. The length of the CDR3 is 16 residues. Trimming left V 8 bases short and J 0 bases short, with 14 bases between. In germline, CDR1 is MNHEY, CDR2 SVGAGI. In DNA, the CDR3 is TGTGCCAGCGGGATAGGTCATGACTCTGGGGCCAACGTCCTGACTTTC. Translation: CASGIGHDSGANVLTF.

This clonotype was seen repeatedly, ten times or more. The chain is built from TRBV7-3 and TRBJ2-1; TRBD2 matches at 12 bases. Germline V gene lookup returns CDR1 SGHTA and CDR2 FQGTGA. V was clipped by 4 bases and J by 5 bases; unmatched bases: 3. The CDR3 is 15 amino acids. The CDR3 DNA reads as TGTGCCAGCAGCTCCGGACTAGCGGGGAACAATGAGCAGTTCTTC. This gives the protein CASSSGLAGNNEQFF.

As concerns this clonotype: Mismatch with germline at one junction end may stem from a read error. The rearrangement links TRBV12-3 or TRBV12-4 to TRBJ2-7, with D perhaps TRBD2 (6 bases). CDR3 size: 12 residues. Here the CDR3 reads CASSWGESEQHF. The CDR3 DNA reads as TGTGCCAGCAGTTGGGGGGAGTCCGAGCAGCACTTC.

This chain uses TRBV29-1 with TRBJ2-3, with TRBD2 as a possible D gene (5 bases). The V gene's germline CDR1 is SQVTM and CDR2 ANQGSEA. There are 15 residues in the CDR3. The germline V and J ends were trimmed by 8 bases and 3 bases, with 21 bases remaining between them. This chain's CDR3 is CSIGSGLLRTDTQYF. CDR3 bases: TGCAGCATTGGAAGCGGTCTGTTACGAACAGATACGCAGTATTTT.

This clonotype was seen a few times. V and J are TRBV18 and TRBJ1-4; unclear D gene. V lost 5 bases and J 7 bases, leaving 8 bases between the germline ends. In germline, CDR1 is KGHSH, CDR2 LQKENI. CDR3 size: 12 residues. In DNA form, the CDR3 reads TGTGCCAGCTCAGAACGGGGTGAAAAACTGTTTTTT. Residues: CASSERGEKLFF.

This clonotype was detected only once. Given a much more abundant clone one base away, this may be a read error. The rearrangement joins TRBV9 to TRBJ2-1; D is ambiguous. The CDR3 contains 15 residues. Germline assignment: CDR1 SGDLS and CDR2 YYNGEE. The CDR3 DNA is TGTGCCAGCAGCGTAGTGGGCTCCATCGACAATGGGCAGTTCTTC. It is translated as CASSVVGSIDNGQFF.

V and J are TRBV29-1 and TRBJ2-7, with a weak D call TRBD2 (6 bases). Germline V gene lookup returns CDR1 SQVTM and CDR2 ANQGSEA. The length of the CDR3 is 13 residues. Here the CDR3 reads CRVEGPPSYEQYF. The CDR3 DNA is TGCAGGGTGGAGGGGCCCCCATCCTACGAGCAGTACTTC.

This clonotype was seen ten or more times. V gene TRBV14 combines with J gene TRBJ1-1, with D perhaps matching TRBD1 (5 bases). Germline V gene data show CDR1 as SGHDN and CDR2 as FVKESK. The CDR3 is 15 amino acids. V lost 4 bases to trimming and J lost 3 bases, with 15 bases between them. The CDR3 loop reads CASSLRAGSDTEAFF. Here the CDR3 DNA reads TGTGCCAGCAGCCTCAGGGCAGGGTCCGACACTGAAGCTTTCTTT. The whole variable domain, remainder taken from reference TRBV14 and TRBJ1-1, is EAGVTQFPSHSVIEKGQTVTLRCDPISGHDNLYWYRRVMGKEIKFLLHFVKESKQDESGMPNNRFLAERTGGTYSTLKVQPAELEDSGVYFCASSLRAGSDTEAFFGQGTRLTVV.

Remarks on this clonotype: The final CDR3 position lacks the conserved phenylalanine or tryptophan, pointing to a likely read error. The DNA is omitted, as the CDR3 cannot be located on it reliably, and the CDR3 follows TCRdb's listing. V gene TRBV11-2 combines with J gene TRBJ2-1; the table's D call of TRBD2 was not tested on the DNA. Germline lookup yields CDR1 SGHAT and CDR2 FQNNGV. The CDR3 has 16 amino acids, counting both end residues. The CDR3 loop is CVSSYSSTSGGGGGFL.

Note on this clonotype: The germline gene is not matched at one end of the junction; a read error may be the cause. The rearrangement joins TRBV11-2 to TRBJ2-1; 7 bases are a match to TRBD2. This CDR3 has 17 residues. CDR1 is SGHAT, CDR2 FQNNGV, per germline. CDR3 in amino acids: CASRPPAGAGSYNEQFF. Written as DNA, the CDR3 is TGTGCCAGCAGACCCCCCGCGGGAGCAGGCTCCTATAATGAGCAGTTCTTC.